This TCR beta chain was sequenced in a study of shared clonotypes between healthy human individuals. At the level of the study: Participating donors consisted of two women and three men aged 18 to 49.

The repertoire was sequenced with immunoSEQ multiplex PCR; TCRdb's copy has only in-frame clones and lacks some. The data show nearly 2 million clones, with about 95% seen just once and around 1.2% held by the top ten. Naive CD8 populations comprised CD45RO-negative cells positively selected for CCR7, excluding terminally differentiated effector memory CD45RA+ cells. Trimming took off 3 bases at V and 7 bases at J, with 14 bases between the two ends. From germline, CDR1 is SGDLS and CDR2 YYNGEE. The CDR3 consists of 14 residues. The clonotype comes from a man aged 18 to 29 in good health. Specimen: naive CD8+ T cells sorted from blood. V is TRBV9 and J is TRBJ2-1; D could derive from TRBD1 or TRBD2 (6 bases each). The CDR3 is CASSAGASVNEQFF. CDR3 sequence (DNA): TGTGCCAGCAGCGCGGGGGCCTCAGTAAATGAGCAGTTCTTC.